This TCR beta chain was sequenced in a study of radiation and T cells in renal cell carcinoma. Study-wide results and caveats: Top tumor clonotypes rose in blood 2 weeks post-radiation, then contracted. Pretreatment tumor biopsies were lacking, so baseline clonotypes are unknown.

Documented time point: blood 4 weeks post-SBRT, at nephrectomy. Noted treatment: 15 Gy SBRT to primary tumor, nephrectomy 4 weeks later. Blood was sampled at baseline, 2 weeks and 4 weeks after SBRT. The patient's renal cell carcinoma had clear cell pathology. This clone was picked up one time. Its antigen is not identified. Produced via immunoSEQ multiplex PCR; TCRdb's table is partial and in-frame only. The sample includes 75,000 to 95,000 clones, 85% of them seen just once. Source: blood, taken from a patient whose treatment included radiotherapy and nephrectomy. This sequence was found in a man aged 50-59 years with renal cell carcinoma.

CDR3 sequence (DNA): TGTGCCAGCTCCACCGGGACAGGGGGCCTCCACTTT. As protein: CASSTGTGGLHF. The chain recombines TRBV18 with TRBJ1-6; 11 bases fit TRBD1. CDR3 size: 12 residues. CDR1 KGHSH and CDR2 LQKENI come from the germline V gene. V was clipped by 6 bases and J by 15 bases; unmatched bases: 4.